The clone carrying this TCR beta chain was detected a few times. What it binds is unknown. V lost 2 bases, J lost 5 bases, and 12 bases lay in between. Germline lookup yields CDR1 MNHNS and CDR2 SASEGT. The CDR3 spans 14 residues. This sample is drawn from a study of blood T cells in healthy people across ages. Study results and limitations: With age, beta diversity per million T cells declined roughly linearly, significantly by 30 to 50.

Combining a sample-barcoded 5' primer with a J-beta primer mix, a second PCR ran for roughly 7 to 12 cycles. Each cDNA molecule was tagged by a template-switch adaptor with 12 random nucleotides. TCRdb re-derived calls from the 5' RACE reads in MiXCR, one entry per CDR3 protein. This sample has fewer than 700,000 distinct CDR3 sequences; 40% to 50% occur once, and the top ten carry roughly 24%. Donors were systemically healthy Caucasian individuals from Russia aged roughly 6 to 95 years. The sample, approximately 10 milliliters of peripheral blood, was drawn from each donor. V is TRBV6-1 and J is TRBJ2-5; D gene uncertain. The sequencing input was blood. The TCR was taken from an older man in good health. This chain's CDR3 is CASSELYSAETQYF. The CDR3 DNA sequence: TGTGCCAGCAGTGAACTCTACTCCGCGGAGACCCAGTACTTC.